Presented here are 11 T cell receptor beta chains from one specimen sequenced in a study of blood T cell repertoires in COVID-19. The table came from immunoSEQ multiplex PCR; TCRdb's copy has only in-frame clones and leaves some out. The sample yields hundreds of thousands of clones, approximately 90% seen once. The sequenced material came from PBMCs or T cells enriched from blood (not recorded which). Receptors originate from a woman aged 18-30 years who had recovered from COVID-19.

V usage is TRBV18 and J usage is TRBJ2-7, with TRBD1 as a possible D gene (6 bases). CDR1 and CDR2 (germline): KGHSH, LQKENI. This CDR3 is built from 17 residues. The V and J ends lost 4 bases and 6 bases respectively, with 25 bases between them. The CDR3 sequence is CASSLVDPGHGSSEQYF. The CDR3 bases are TGTGCCAGCTCACTGGTCGATCCGGGACACGGCTCGTCCGAGCAGTACTTC.

V is TRBV18 and J is TRBJ1-2; D unclear. The length of the CDR3 is 15 residues. The germline CDR1 and CDR2 sequences are KGHSH and LQKENI. The ends were cut back, 2 bases at V and 0 bases at J, with 10 bases in the middle. The DNA of the CDR3 is TGTGCCAGCTCACCATGGGCAGCACCTAACTATGGCTACACCTTC. Amino acids: CASSPWAAPNYGYTF.

The V and J genes are TRBV28 and TRBJ2-7; D gene uncertain. Trimming took off 5 bases at V and 4 bases at J, with 12 bases between the two ends. The V gene's germline CDR1 is MDHEN and CDR2 SYDVKM. This CDR3 is 13 amino acids long. CDR3 protein: CASSLLRYYEQYF. Written as DNA, the CDR3 is TGTGCCAGCAGTCTTCTCAGGTATTACGAGCAGTACTTC.

The chain couples TRBV5-1 to TRBJ2-1; D possibly corresponds to TRBD2 (5 bases). With 5 bases removed from V and 5 bases from J, the gap between germline ends came to 14 bases. The germline V gene encodes CDR1 SGHRS and CDR2 YFSETQ. The CDR3 has 14 residues. The CDR3 nucleotides read TGCGCCAGCAGGGATCCGTGGGAGAACAATGAGCAGTTCTTC. Its protein is CASRDPWENNEQFF.

The chain links TRBV20-1 to TRBJ1-1, with D possibly TRBD1 on 5 matching bases. The CDR3 runs 11 residues. The germline V gene encodes CDR1 DFQATT and CDR2 SNEGSKA (reference sequence). The ends were cut back, 5 bases at V and 7 bases at J, with 11 bases in the middle. DNA for the CDR3: TGCAGTGCTTGGGACTCAGGTGAAGCTTTCTTT. It encodes CSAWDSGEAFF.

The chain has TRBV27 and TRBJ1-6, with a weak D call TRBD1 (5 bases). Germline V lookup: CDR1 MNHEY, CDR2 SMNVEV (reference sequence). V dropped 4 bases and J dropped 8 bases, with 9 bases sitting between them. CDR3 length: 13 residues. The CDR3 protein is CASSSPGDSPLHF. The CDR3 DNA follows: TGTGCCAGCAGTTCACCGGGGGATTCACCCCTCCACTTT.

The CDR3 region is CASSNLAGGYNEQFF. CDR3 DNA: TGTGCCAGCAGTAACCTAGCGGGAGGATACAATGAGCAGTTCTTC. The J gene is TRBJ2-1, the V gene TRBV6-5, with 11 bases fitting TRBD2. The germline gives CDR1 MNHEY, CDR2 SVGAGI. The CDR3 runs 15 residues. After removal of 5 bases from V and 4 bases from J, the junction contained 4 bases not matched to a gene.

The V call is TRBV29-1, the J call TRBJ2-2; 9 positions agree with TRBD1. This CDR3 region has 16 residues. V was pared by 7 bases and J by 4 bases, with 13 bases of the junction left unmatched. The germline gives CDR1 SQVTM, CDR2 ANQGSEA. CDR3 nucleotides: TGCAGCGCCATACCAGGTTCGGACAGGGGCACCGGGGAGCTGTTTTTT. This sequence encodes CSAIPGSDRGTGELFF.

The V and J genes are TRBV5-6 and TRBJ1-6; 7 nucleotides line up with TRBD1. This CDR3 region has 15 residues. Germline lookup yields CDR1 SGHDT and CDR2 YYEEEE. V dropped 4 bases and J dropped 11; count of bases not matched to a gene: 12. CDR3 sequence: CASSLNRQGSTPLHF. The CDR3 nucleotides read TGTGCCAGCAGCCTTAACAGACAGGGTTCAACACCCCTCCACTTT.

The chain employs TRBV3-1 (or the pseudogene TRBV3-2) and TRBJ1-5; D is undetermined. V lost 3 bases, J lost 5 bases, and 14 bases lay in between. This CDR3 has 15 amino acids. Germline CDR1 LGHDT, CDR2 YNNKEL (reference sequence). This CDR3 is CASSHKTGIDQPQHF. In DNA form, the CDR3 reads TGTGCCAGCAGCCACAAGACGGGAATAGATCAGCCCCAGCATTTT.

The rearrangement links TRBV7-8 to TRBJ2-1; 8 bases agree with TRBD2. V trimming: 5 bases; J trimming: 4 bases; junction bases outside the gene matches: 7. Germline CDR1 is SGHVS and CDR2 is FQNEAQ. The CDR3 has 15 amino acids. The CDR3 reads CASSPRLAYYNEQFF. The CDR3 DNA sequence: TGTGCCAGCAGCCCCCGACTAGCGTATTACAATGAGCAGTTCTTC.